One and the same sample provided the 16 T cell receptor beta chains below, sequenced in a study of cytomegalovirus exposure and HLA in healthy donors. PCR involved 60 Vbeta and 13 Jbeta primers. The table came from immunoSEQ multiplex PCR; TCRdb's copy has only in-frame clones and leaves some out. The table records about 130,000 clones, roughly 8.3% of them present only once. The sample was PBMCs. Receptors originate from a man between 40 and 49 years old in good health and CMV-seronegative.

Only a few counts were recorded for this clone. DNA for the CDR3: TGTGCCAGCAGCCCAGGGGGGTTGAACACTGAAGCTTTCTTT. As protein: CASSPGGLNTEAFF. This chain connects TRBV7-9 to TRBJ1-1; 7 positions match TRBD1. The CDR3 contains 14 residues. Germline CDR1 is SEHNR and CDR2 is FQNEAQ (reference sequence). The junction had 3 bases not matched to a gene; V was cut back by 5 bases and J by 0 bases. The variable domain in full, completed from reference TRBV7-9 and TRBJ1-1, reads DTGVSQNPRHKITKRGQNVTFRCDPISEHNRLYWYRQTLGQGPEFLTYFQNEAQLEKSRLLSDRFSAERPKGSFSTLEIQRTEQGDSAMYLCASSPGGLNTEAFFGQGTRLTVV.

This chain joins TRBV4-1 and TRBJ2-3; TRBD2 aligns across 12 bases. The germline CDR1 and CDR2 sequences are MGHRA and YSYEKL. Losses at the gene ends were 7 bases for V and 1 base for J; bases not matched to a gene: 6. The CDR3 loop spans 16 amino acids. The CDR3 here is CASTLRLAGGTDTQYF. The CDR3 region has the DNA TGCGCCAGCACTCTAAGACTAGCGGGGGGCACAGATACGCAGTATTTT.

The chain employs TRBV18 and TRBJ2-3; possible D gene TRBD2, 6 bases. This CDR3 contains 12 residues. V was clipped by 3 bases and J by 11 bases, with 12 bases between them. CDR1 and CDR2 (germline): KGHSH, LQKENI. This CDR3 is CASSPPPGEQYF. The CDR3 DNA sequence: TGTGCCAGCTCACCCCCACCGGGGGAGCAGTATTTT.

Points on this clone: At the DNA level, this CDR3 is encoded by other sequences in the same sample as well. The CDR3 loop is CASSYSGVTNEKLFF. As DNA, the CDR3 is TGTGCCAGCAGTTACAGCGGGGTCACTAATGAAAAACTGTTTTTT. This chain links TRBV6-5 with TRBJ1-4, with unresolved D. CDR1 is MNHEY and CDR2 is SVGAGI in the germline V gene. There are 15 residues in the CDR3. V lost 2 bases to trimming and J lost 2 bases, with 9 bases between them.

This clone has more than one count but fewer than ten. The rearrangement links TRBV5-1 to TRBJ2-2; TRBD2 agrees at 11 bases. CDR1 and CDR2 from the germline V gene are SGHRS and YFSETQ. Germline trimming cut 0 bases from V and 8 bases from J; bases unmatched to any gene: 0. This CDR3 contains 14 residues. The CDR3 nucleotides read TGCGCCAGCAGCTTGGGGACTAGCGGGGGGGAGCTGTTTTTT. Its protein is CASSLGTSGGELFF. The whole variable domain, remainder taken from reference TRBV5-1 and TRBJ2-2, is KAGVTQTPRYLIKTRGQQVTLSCSPISGHRSVSWYQQTPGQGLQFLFEYFSETQRNKGNFPGRFSGRQFSNSRSEMNVSTLELGDSALYLCASSLGTSGGELFFGEGSRLTVL.

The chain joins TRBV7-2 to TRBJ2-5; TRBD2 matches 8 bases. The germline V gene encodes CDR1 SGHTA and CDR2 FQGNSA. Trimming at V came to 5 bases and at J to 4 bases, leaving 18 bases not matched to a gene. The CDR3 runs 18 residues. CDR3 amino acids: CASSLWGAGGPGGETQYF. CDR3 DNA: TGTGCCAGCAGCCTGTGGGGGGCGGGGGGCCCGGGAGGAGAGACCCAGTACTTC.

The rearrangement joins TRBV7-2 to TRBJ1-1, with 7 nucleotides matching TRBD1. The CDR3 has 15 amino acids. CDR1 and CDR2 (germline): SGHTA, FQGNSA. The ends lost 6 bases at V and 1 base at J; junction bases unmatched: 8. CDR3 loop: CASRRATGRNTEAFF. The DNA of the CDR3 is TGTGCCAGCAGAAGGGCGACAGGGAGGAACACTGAAGCTTTCTTT.

The CDR3 is CASSGREGTSAYNSPLHF. The CDR3 DNA follows: TGTGCCAGCAGTGGGAGGGAAGGTACGTCGGCCTATAATTCACCCCTCCACTTT. The chain recombines TRBV2 with TRBJ1-6, with D unresolved. The germline V gene encodes CDR1 SNHLY and CDR2 FYNNEI. CDR3 size: 18 residues. V lost 4 bases and J lost 2, with 18 bases in between. The entire variable domain, with the rest obtained from reference TRBV2 and TRBJ1-6, is as follows: EPEVTQTPSHQVTQMGQEVILRCVPISNHLYFYWYRQILGQKVEFLVSFYNNEISEKSEIFDDQFSVERPDGSNFTLKIRSTKLEDSAMYFCASSGREGTSAYNSPLHFGNGTRLTVT.

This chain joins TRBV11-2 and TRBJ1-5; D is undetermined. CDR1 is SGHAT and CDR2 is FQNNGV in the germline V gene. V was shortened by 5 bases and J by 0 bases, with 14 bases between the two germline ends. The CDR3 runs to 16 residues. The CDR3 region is CASSRVAHYSNQPQHF. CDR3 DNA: TGTGCCAGCAGCCGGGTGGCACACTATAGCAATCAGCCCCAGCATTTT.

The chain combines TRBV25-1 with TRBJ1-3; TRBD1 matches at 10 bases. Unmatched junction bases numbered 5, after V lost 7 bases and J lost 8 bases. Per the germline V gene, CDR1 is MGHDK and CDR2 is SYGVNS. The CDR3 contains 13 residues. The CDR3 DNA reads TGTGCCAGCAAGGGACAGGGGAGACACACCATATATTTT. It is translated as CASKGQGRHTIYF.

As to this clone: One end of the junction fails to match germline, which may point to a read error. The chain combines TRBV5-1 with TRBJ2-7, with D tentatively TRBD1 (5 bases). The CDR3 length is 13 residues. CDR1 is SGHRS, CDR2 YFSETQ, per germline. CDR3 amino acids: CASSLEGDTSKCF. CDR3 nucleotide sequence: TGCGCCAGCAGCTTGGAAGGGGATACGAGCAAATGTTTC.

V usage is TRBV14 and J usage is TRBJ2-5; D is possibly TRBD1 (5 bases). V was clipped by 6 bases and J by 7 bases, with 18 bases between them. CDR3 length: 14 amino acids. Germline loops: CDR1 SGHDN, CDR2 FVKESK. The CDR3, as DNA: TGTGCCAGCAGTAATGAAGGGCAGGGATCGACCCAGTACTTC. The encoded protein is CASSNEGQGSTQYF.

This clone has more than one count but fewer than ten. The CDR3 DNA follows: TGTGCCAGCAGCCCGGGACTAAACGTCCATGAGCAGTTCTTC. Its protein is CASSPGLNVHEQFF. The gene calls are TRBV7-6 and TRBJ2-1, with 7 nucleotides matching TRBD2. Germline V gene data show CDR1 as SGHVS and CDR2 as FNYEAQ. The CDR3 is 14 amino acids. V lost 5 bases to trimming and J lost 8 bases; unmatched junction nucleotides: 9.

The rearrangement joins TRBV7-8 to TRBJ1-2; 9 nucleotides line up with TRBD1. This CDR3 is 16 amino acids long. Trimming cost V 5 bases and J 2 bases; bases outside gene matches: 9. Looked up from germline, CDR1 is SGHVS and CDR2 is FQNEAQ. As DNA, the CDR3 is TGTGCCAGCAGCCTTGACGACAGGGGGACCAACTATGGCTACACCTTC. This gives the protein CASSLDDRGTNYGYTF.

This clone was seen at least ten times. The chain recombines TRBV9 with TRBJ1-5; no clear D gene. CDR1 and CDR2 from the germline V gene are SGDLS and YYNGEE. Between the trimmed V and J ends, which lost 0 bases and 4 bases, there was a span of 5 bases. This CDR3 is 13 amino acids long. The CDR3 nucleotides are TGTGCCAGCAGCGTAGACTGGAATCAGCCCCAGCATTTT. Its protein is CASSVDWNQPQHF. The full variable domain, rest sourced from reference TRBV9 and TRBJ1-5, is DSGVTQTPKHLITATGQRVTLRCSPRSGDLSVYWYQQSLDQGLQFLIQYYNGEERAKGNILERFSAQQFPDLHSELNLSSLELGDSALYFCASSVDWNQPQHFGDGTRLSIL.

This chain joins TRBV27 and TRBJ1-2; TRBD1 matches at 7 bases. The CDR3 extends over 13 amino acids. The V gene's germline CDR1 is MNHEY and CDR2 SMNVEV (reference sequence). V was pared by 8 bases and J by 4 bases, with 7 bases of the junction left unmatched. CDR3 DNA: TGTGCCAGCGCTATGACAGGGAGCTATGGCTACACCTTC. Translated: CASAMTGSYGYTF.